The 5 T cell receptor beta chains given below trace back to one sample, sequenced in a study of vaccination effects on CD4 cells after COVID-19. Clones were read by immunoSEQ multiplex PCR, and TCRdb kept only the in-frame ones, dropping some. The data contain more than 20,000 clones, 77% of them seen just once; the ten biggest clones take up 15% to 20%. Antigen-specific CD4+ T cells expanded by the ViraFEST assay with viral peptide pools were then sequenced. Cultured cells yielded isolated CD4+ T cells after less than 11 days. The person had PCR-confirmed SARS-CoV-2 infection between March and December 2020. For these TCRs, the target antigens are not known. The starting material was CD4+ T cells from PBMCs cultured with HCoV-NL63 spike peptides, obtained before COVID-19 vaccination. The receptors stem from a human donor who had a prior SARS-CoV-2 infection.

DNA for the CDR3: TGTGCCAGCAGCGTAGGGCCCGGGGGGCTATGGGAGACCCAGTACTTC. Protein: CASSVGPGGLWETQYF. The chain couples TRBV9 to TRBJ2-5; tentatively, D is TRBD2 (7 bases). The CDR3 loop spans 16 amino acids. V was trimmed by 0 bases and J by 5 bases, leaving 17 bases between them. Germline V gene data show CDR1 as SGDLS and CDR2 as YYNGEE.

This chain links TRBV5-1 with TRBJ1-2, with 7 bases lining up with TRBD1. Germline V gene data show CDR1 as SGHRS and CDR2 as YFSETQ. With V trimmed by 0 bases and J by 6 bases, 2 bases remained unmatched. The CDR3 is 13 amino acids. This chain's CDR3 is CASSLGQGDGYTF. The DNA of the CDR3 is TGCGCCAGCAGCTTGGGACAGGGTGATGGCTACACCTTC. The complete variable domain, with remaining parts taken from reference TRBV5-1 and TRBJ1-2, reads KAGVTQTPRYLIKTRGQQVTLSCSPISGHRSVSWYQQTPGQGLQFLFEYFSETQRNKGNFPGRFSGRQFSNSRSEMNVSTLELGDSALYLCASSLGQGDGYTFGSGTRLTVV.

This clone was counted a single time. This chain joins TRBV27 and TRBJ2-7; 9 positions agree with TRBD1. This CDR3 contains 15 residues. Germline V CDR1 and CDR2: MNHEY, SMNVEV (reference sequence). The V and J ends lost 1 base and 3 bases, in that order; junction bases with no gene match: 4. In DNA, the CDR3 is TGTGCCAGCAGTTTATTGGGACAGGGACTCTACGAGCAGTACTTC. Its protein is CASSLLGQGLYEQYF.

The rearrangement links TRBV5-1 to TRBJ2-5; D not resolved. Germline V lookup: CDR1 SGHRS, CDR2 YFSETQ. The CDR3 is 14 residues long. V lost 0 bases, J lost 5 bases, and 11 bases lay in between. The DNA for the CDR3 is TGCGCCAGCAGCTTGGGTGTGCACGAGGAGACCCAGTACTTC. It specifies CASSLGVHEETQYF.

The genes are TRBV25-1 and TRBJ1-1; tentatively, D is TRBD1 (6 bases). CDR3 size: 14 residues. With 2 bases removed from V and 7 bases from J, the gap between germline ends came to 14 bases. Germline CDR1 and CDR2: MGHDK and SYGVNS. Here the CDR3 DNA reads TGTGCCAGCAGTGAAATGGGGGGGCTTAATGAAGCTTTCTTT. Residues: CASSEMGGLNEAFF.